Listed below are T cell receptor beta chains from one sample, sequenced in a study of identical twins. TCRdb fed the 5' RACE reads into MiXCR, producing one record per CDR3 protein. The data contain 200,000 to 250,000 distinct CDR3 sequences, 6.5% of them singletons. This sample also belongs to another study, concerning T cells expressing NK-cell markers.

Sequences were obtained from CD8+ T cells sorted from blood. Source of these receptors: a woman aged 18-29 years in good health. Each CDR3 is given with its conserved first and last residue. A D gene is named only where the DNA matches it firmly. Clone size appears in some rows only: once, few, many, or a class for an expanded clone.

TRBJ1-1 few TRBD1 TRBV9 TGTGCCAGCAGCGCCGGGACAGGGTATGATTCTGAAGCTTTCTTT CASSAGTGYDSEAFF
TRBJ2-1 many TRBD2 TRBV12-3/TRBV12-4 TGTGCCAGCAGTTCCAATCCGCGGGAGGGCCCCTACAATGAGCAGTTCTTC CASSSNPREGPYNEQFF
TRBJ1-6 NA NA TRBV3-1 TGTGCCAGCAGCCAAGATGGTAATTCACCCCTCCACTTT CASSQDGNSPLHF
TRBJ2-7 few TRBD1 TRBV7-8 TGTGCCAGCAGCTTCCTAGCCTCGACAGGGGCCTACGAGCAGTACTTC CASSFLASTGAYEQYF
TRBJ2-7 NA NA TRBV7-9 TGTGCCAGCGGGGGGGGGGACAGCCTCTCCTACGAGCAGTACTTC CASGGGDSLSYEQYF
TRBJ2-5 many TRBD2 TRBV12-3/TRBV12-4 TGTGCCAGCAGTTTACTAGCGGGAGAGACCCAGTACTTC CASSLLAGETQYF
TRBJ2-3 NA NA TRBV2 TGTGCCAGCAGGGATCCCGGGGGTGAAGATACGCAGTATTTT CASRDPGGEDTQYF
TRBJ2-2 few NA TRBV6-5 TGTGCCAGCAGTTGGACCGGGACGCACGGGGAGCTGTTTTTT CASSWTGTHGELFF
TRBJ2-1 NA NA TRBV20-1 TGCAGTGCGACGACGGGCAATGAGCAGTTCTTC CSATTGNEQFF
TRBJ2-3 NA TRBD1 TRBV9 TGTGCCAGCAGCGGCGACAGGGTTCGGAACACAGATACGCAGTATTTT CASSGDRVRNTDTQYF
TRBJ1-1 many NA TRBV4-3 TGCGCCAGCAGCCAAGCCTGGGGGCAGGGCACTGAAGCTTTCTTT CASSQAWGQGTEAFF
TRBJ1-4 many NA TRBV27 TGTGCCAGCAGTTTCGGAAATAGAGCAGGCCTCAAAAATGAAAAACTGTTTTTT CASSFGNRAGLKNEKLFF
TRBJ1-1 NA NA TRBV20-1 TGCAGTGCTGCCCTTGGCCTCCTAAACGAAGCTTTCTTT CSAALGLLNEAFF
TRBJ2-5 NA NA TRBV7-9 TGTGCCAGCAGCCCCCATGTGGCAGAGACCCAGTACTTC CASSPHVAETQYF
TRBJ2-1 many NA TRBV10-3 TGTGCCACCCTGGGATCCGGGAGCTTCGACAATGAGCAGTTCTTC CATLGSGSFDNEQFF
TRBJ2-6 NA TRBD2 TRBV9 TGTGCCAGCAGCGTAGTGACGCGGGGGGCTGGGGCCAACGTCCTGACTTTC CASSVVTRGAGANVLTF
TRBJ2-1 NA TRBD2 TRBV7-8 TGTGCCAGCAGCCTAGGGAGGGACTCATCCTACAATGAGCAGTTCTTC CASSLGRDSSYNEQFF
TRBJ2-2 few TRBD1 TRBV27 TGTGCCAGCAGACGGGACAGGGCGGTAGCAGCGAACACCGGGGAGCTGTTTTTT CASRRDRAVAANTGELFF
TRBJ2-7 NA NA TRBV11-2 TGTGCCAGCAGCACCGACTACCCCCACCCCGAGCAGTACTTC CASSTDYPHPEQYF
TRBJ1-4 few NA TRBV6-5 TGTGCCAGCAGTTACTTCTTCGGACAGAATAATGAAAAACTGTTTTTT CASSYFFGQNNEKLFF
TRBJ2-2 few TRBD2 TRBV2 TGTGCCAGCAGTCGACTAGCGGGGGGGCCGAGAACCGGGGAGCTGTTTTTT CASSRLAGGPRTGELFF
TRBJ2-7 few NA TRBV5-6 TGTGCCAGCAGCTTGCCAGGCGAGGCCTACGAGCAGTACTTC CASSLPGEAYEQYF
TRBJ1-2 few NA TRBV14 TGTGCCAGCAGCCCCATTGGGAACTATGGCTACACCTTC CASSPIGNYGYTF
TRBJ2-7 few NA TRBV11-2 TGTGCCAGCAGCTTAACTGAGCCCCCCTACGAGCAGTACTTC CASSLTEPPYEQYF
TRBJ2-7 many NA TRBV20-1 TGCAGTGCTAGAAGTCGGCGGCCCTCCTACGAGCAGTACTTC CSARSRRPSYEQYF
TRBJ2-4 NA NA TRBV29-1 TGCAGCGTTGAAGGTAGCAAAAACATTCAGTACTTC CSVEGSKNIQYF
TRBJ2-4 NA TRBD2 TRBV7-9 TGTGCCAGCAGCTTAGTTGCAGCGGGGGAAAACATTCAGTACTTC CASSLVAAGENIQYF